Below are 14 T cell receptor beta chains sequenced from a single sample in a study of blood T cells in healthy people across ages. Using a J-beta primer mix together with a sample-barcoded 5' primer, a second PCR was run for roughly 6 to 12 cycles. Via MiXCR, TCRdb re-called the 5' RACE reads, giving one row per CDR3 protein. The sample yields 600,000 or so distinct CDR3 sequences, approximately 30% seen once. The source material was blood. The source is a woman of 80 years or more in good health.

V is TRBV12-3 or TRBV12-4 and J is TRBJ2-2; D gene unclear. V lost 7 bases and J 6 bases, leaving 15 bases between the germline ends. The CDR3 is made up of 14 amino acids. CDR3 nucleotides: TGTGCCAGCACCCCCACCACTGTATCCGGGGAGCTGTTTTTT. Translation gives CASTPTTVSGELFF.

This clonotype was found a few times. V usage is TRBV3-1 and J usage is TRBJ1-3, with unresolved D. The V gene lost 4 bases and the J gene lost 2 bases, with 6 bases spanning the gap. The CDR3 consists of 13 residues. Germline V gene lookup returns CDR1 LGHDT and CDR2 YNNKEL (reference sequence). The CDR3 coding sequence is TGTGCCAGCAGCCCCGTCCCTGGAAACACCATATATTTT. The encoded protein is CASSPVPGNTIYF.

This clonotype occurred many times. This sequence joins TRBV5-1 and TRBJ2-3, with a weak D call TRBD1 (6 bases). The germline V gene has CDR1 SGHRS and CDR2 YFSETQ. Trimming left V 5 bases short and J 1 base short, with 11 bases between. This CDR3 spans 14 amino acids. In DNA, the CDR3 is TGCGCCAGCAGTTCCGAGGGGGGCACAGATACGCAGTATTTT. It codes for CASSSEGGTDTQYF.

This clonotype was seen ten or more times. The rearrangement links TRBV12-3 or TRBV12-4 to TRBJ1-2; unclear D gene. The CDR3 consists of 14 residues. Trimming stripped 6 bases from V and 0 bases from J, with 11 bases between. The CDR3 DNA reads TGTGCCAGCAGCACCTCGACAACTAACTATGGCTACACCTTC. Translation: CASSTSTTNYGYTF.

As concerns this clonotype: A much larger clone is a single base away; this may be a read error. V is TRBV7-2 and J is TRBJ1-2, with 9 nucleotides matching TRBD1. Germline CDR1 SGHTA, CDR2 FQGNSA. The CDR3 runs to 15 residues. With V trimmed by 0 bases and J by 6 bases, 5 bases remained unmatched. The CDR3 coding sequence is TGTGCCAGCAGCTTAGCGGGACAGGGCTCCCATGGCTACACCTTC. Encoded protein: CASSLAGQGSHGYTF.

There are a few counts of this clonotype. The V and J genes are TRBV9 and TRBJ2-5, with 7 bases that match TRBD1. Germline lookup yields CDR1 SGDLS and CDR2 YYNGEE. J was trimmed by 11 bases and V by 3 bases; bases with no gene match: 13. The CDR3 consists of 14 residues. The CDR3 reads CASSGGDRGNEQYF. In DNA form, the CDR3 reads TGTGCCAGCAGCGGAGGGGACAGAGGGAATGAGCAGTACTTC. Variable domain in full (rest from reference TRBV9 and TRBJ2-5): DSGVTQTPKHLITATGQRVTLRCSPRSGDLSVYWYQQSLDQGLQFLIQYYNGEERAKGNILERFSAQQFPDLHSELNLSSLELGDSALYFCASSGGDRGNEQYFGPGTRLLVL.

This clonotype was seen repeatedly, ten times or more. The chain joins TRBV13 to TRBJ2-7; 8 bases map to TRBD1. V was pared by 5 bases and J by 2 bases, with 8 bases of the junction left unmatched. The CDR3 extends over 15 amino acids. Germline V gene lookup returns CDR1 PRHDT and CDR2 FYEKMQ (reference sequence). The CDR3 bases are TGTGCCAGCAGCCCGCCGGGACAGGCAACCTACGAGCAGTACTTC. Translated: CASSPPGQATYEQYF. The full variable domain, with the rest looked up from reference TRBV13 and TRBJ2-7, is AAGVIQSPRHLIKEKRETATLKCYPIPRHDTVYWYQQGPGQDPQFLISFYEKMQSDKGSIPDRFSAQQFSDYHSELNMSSLELGDSALYFCASSPPGQATYEQYFGPGTRLTVT.

The CDR3 spells CASSLGTGFAAELFF. The CDR3 DNA is TGTGCCAGCAGCTTAGGGACAGGGTTTGCGGCGGAGCTGTTTTTT. The chain joins TRBV7-3 to TRBJ2-2; TRBD1 aligns across 9 bases. V dropped 2 bases and J dropped 10; count of bases not matched to a gene: 8. This CDR3 is built from 15 residues. CDR1 and CDR2 (germline): SGHTA, FQGTGA. The whole variable domain, remainder taken from reference TRBV7-3 and TRBJ2-2, is GAGVSQTPSNKVTEKGKYVELRCDPISGHTALYWYRQSLGQGPEFLIYFQGTGAADDSGLPNDRFFAVRPEGSVSTLKIQRTERGDSAVYLCASSLGTGFAAELFFGEGSRLTVL.

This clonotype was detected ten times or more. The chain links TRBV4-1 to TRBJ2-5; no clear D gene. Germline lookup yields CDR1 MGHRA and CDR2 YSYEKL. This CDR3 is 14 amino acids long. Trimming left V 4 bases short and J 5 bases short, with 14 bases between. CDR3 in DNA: TGCGCCAGCAGCCGCCTACGACTGGGGGAGACCCAGTACTTC. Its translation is CASSRLRLGETQYF.

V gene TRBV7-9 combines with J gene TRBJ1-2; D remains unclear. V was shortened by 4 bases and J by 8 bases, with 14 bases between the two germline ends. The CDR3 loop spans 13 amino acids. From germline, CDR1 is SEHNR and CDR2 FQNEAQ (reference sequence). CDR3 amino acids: CASSSWAYSGYTF. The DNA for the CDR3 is TGTGCCAGCAGCTCATGGGCCTATAGCGGCTACACCTTC.

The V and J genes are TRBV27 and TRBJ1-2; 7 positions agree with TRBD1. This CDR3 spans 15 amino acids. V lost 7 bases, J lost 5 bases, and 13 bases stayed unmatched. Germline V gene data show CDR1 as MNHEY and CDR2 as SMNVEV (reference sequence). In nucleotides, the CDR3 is TGTGCCAGCACCGACAGGGTTCCCACCTTATATGGCTACACCTTC. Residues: CASTDRVPTLYGYTF.

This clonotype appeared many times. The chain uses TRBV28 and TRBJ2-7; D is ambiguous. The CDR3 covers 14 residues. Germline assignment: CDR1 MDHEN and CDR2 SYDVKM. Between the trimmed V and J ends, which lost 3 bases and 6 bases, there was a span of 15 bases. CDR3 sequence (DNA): TGTGCCAGCAGTTTTTTGGACCGCCAAACCGAGCAGTACTTC. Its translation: CASSFLDRQTEQYF. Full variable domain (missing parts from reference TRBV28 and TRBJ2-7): DVKVTQSSRYLVKRTGEKVFLECVQDMDHENMFWYRQDPGLGLRLIYFSYDVKMKEKGDIPEGYSVSREKKERFSLILESASTNQTSMYLCASSFLDRQTEQYFGPGTRLTVT.

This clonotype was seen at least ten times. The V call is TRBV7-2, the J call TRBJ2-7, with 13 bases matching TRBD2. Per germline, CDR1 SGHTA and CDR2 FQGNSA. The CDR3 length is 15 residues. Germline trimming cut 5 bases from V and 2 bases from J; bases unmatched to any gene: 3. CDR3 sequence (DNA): TGTGCCAGCAGCCAACTAGCGGGGGGGCCCTACGAGCAGTACTTC. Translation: CASSQLAGGPYEQYF.

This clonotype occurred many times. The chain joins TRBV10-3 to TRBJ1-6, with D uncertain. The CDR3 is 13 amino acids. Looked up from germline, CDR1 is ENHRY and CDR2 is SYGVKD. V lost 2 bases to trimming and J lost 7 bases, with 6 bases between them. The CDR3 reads CAISENTNSPLHF. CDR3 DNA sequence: TGTGCCATCAGTGAGAACACGAATTCACCCCTCCACTTT.